The rows below give T cell receptor beta chains drawn from one sample of a study of beta chain features in type 1 diabetes. The assay was immunoSEQ multiplex PCR, and TCRdb's table has in-frame clones only and misses some. The sample lists 200,000 to 250,000 clones, less than 35% seen once, with approximately 4% in the top ten. The specimen sequenced was central memory CD4+ T cells from blood. These receptors came from a man aged 30-40 years in good health. The CDR3 runs from the conserved cysteine through the conserved F or W. Each record gives: D gene, V gene, J gene, CDR3 protein. D genes are given only for firm matches.

d_call: TRBD2; v_call: TRBV30; j_call: TRBJ2-3; cdr3_aa: CAWSPLAAGGDTQYF
d_call: .; v_call: TRBV30; j_call: TRBJ2-5; cdr3_aa: CAWSGVSQETQYF
d_call: .; v_call: TRBV15; j_call: TRBJ1-5; cdr3_aa: CATSRSTDSNQPQHF
d_call: .; v_call: TRBV9; j_call: TRBJ2-7; cdr3_aa: CASSVRALVGEQYF
d_call: TRBD1; v_call: TRBV30; j_call: TRBJ1-5; cdr3_aa: CAWQPGQGGQPQHF
d_call: .; v_call: TRBV30; j_call: TRBJ1-5; cdr3_aa: CAWSDSNQPQHF
d_call: .; v_call: TRBV30; j_call: TRBJ2-7; cdr3_aa: CAWMEDSSYEQYF
d_call: .; v_call: TRBV7-2; j_call: TRBJ2-7; cdr3_aa: CASSLGLGSPTYEQYF
d_call: .; v_call: TRBV29-1; j_call: TRBJ1-5; cdr3_aa: CSVKTMGNQPQHF
d_call: .; v_call: TRBV21-1; j_call: TRBJ2-5; cdr3_aa: CASSKVAPKVAGAGIQETQYF
d_call: TRBD2; v_call: TRBV5-1; j_call: TRBJ2-7; cdr3_aa: CASSPNPSSGAFGEQYF
d_call: .; v_call: TRBV10-1; j_call: TRBJ2-7; cdr3_aa: CASSDPGLSLYEQYF
d_call: TRBD1; v_call: TRBV2; j_call: TRBJ1-5; cdr3_aa: CASSGQGVQPQHF
d_call: .; v_call: TRBV15; j_call: TRBJ1-1; cdr3_aa: CATSKGSSNTEAFF
d_call: .; v_call: TRBV19; j_call: TRBJ2-3; cdr3_aa: CASSIAGTDTQYF
d_call: TRBD2; v_call: TRBV10-3; j_call: TRBJ2-5; cdr3_aa: CAIRPTQAGGAETQYF
d_call: TRBD2; v_call: TRBV4-2; j_call: TRBJ2-3; cdr3_aa: CASRVGGAADTQYF
d_call: .; v_call: TRBV10-3; j_call: TRBJ2-3; cdr3_aa: CAISEMGNTDTQYF
d_call: TRBD2; v_call: TRBV27; j_call: TRBJ2-3; cdr3_aa: CASRTLAGETDTQYF
d_call: TRBD1; v_call: TRBV7-2; j_call: TRBJ1-5; cdr3_aa: CASSLTGQGSNQPQHF
d_call: .; v_call: TRBV6-6; j_call: TRBJ2-6; cdr3_aa: CASSYDLAGANVLTF
d_call: TRBD1; v_call: TRBV7-7; j_call: TRBJ2-5; cdr3_aa: CASSLSGTAQETQYF
d_call: .; v_call: TRBV30; j_call: TRBJ1-2; cdr3_aa: CAWSEKNNLLGYTF
d_call: .; v_call: TRBV27; j_call: TRBJ1-1; cdr3_aa: CASSLGLTPEAFF
d_call: TRBD2; v_call: TRBV5-4; j_call: TRBJ2-5; cdr3_aa: CASSPGLNQETQYF
d_call: .; v_call: TRBV19; j_call: TRBJ2-1; cdr3_aa: CASSIFNEQFF
d_call: .; v_call: TRBV2; j_call: TRBJ2-7; cdr3_aa: CASSGLSEQYF
d_call: TRBD2; v_call: TRBV29-1; j_call: TRBJ2-5; cdr3_aa: CSVGFSGRQGETQYF
d_call: .; v_call: TRBV2; j_call: TRBJ2-5; cdr3_aa: CASSGGDGNTAQYF
d_call: .; v_call: TRBV7-2; j_call: TRBJ2-5; cdr3_aa: CASSFGRRETQYF
d_call: .; v_call: TRBV7-6; j_call: TRBJ2-5; cdr3_aa: CASSLWRRGETQYF